This TCR beta chain came from a study of identical twins. Via MiXCR, TCRdb re-called the 5' RACE reads, giving one row per CDR3 protein. The sample holds 690,000 or so distinct CDR3 sequences, less than 10% seen once. V lost 2 bases and J lost 8, with 9 bases in between. CDR1 is SGHAT and CDR2 is FQNNGV in the germline V gene. The CDR3 length is 13 residues. Study conclusions and caveats: Out-of-frame alpha sequences shared between twins exhibited an excess of low generation probability.

Only a few counts were recorded for this clonotype. Its antigen is currently unknown. This same sample was also part of a study on yellow fever vaccine responses in identical twins.

Sequencing was performed on PBMCs. The sequence was obtained from a woman in her late teens or twenties in good health. The chain recombines TRBV11-2 with TRBJ2-2, with D unresolved. The CDR3, as DNA: TGTGCCAGCAGCTTATCTCCCGGGGGGGAGCTGTTTTTT. Encoded protein: CASSLSPGGELFF.